These 17 T cell receptor beta chains were all obtained from the same sample, sequenced in a study of blood T cells in healthy people across ages. The authors ran a second PCR of about 6 to 11 cycles using a sample-barcoded 5' primer and a J-beta primer mix. TCRdb used MiXCR to reprocess the 5' RACE reads, holding one entry per CDR3 protein. The profile shows around 1,700,000 distinct CDR3 sequences, about 28% of them singletons. Sequenced: blood. The receptors shown here come from a woman aged 25 to 39 in good health.

A remark on this clonotype: A much larger clone differs by one base, so this may be a read error. The conserved final phenylalanine or tryptophan is absent from the CDR3, which likely points to a read error. This chain links TRBV5-1 with TRBJ2-5; 7 nucleotides align to TRBD1. There are 17 residues in the CDR3. The V gene end was trimmed by 4 bases and the J gene end by 3 bases; junction bases not matched to a gene: 15. Germline loops: CDR1 SGHRS, CDR2 YFSETQ. In DNA, the CDR3 is TGCGCCAGCAGCGGTGGACAGGCACGACCAGGGAAAGAGACCCAGTACCTC. Its protein product is CASSGGQARPGKETQYL.

This clonotype has more than one count but fewer than ten. The chain combines TRBV3-1 with TRBJ2-7; TRBD1 matches at 10 bases. CDR1 and CDR2 from the germline V gene are LGHDT and YNNKEL (reference sequence). The CDR3 is 16 residues long. The ends lost 2 bases at V and 0 bases at J; junction bases unmatched: 4. CDR3 sequence: CASSQTGQGVSYEQYF. The CDR3 DNA follows: TGTGCCAGCAGCCAAACTGGACAGGGGGTCTCCTACGAGCAGTACTTC.

This clonotype has just a few counts. The chain has TRBV20-1 and TRBJ1-6, with TRBD1 matching over 8 bases. Germline CDR1 reads DFQATT; CDR2 reads SNEGSKA (reference sequence). V was pared by 1 base and J by 4 bases, with 6 bases of the junction left unmatched. The CDR3 covers 16 residues. The DNA of the CDR3 is TGCAGTGCTAGAGCGACAGGGGCTGGTTATAATTCACCCCTCCACTTT. This translates into CSARATGAGYNSPLHF.

This clonotype was picked up many times. The chain recombines TRBV20-1 with TRBJ2-7, with 10 nucleotides matching TRBD2. Germline V gene lookup returns CDR1 DFQATT and CDR2 SNEGSKA (reference sequence). Trimming cost V 3 bases and J 6 bases; bases outside gene matches: 8. This CDR3 has 14 amino acids. CDR3 amino acids: CSASPSGSVSEQYF. The CDR3 nucleotides read TGCAGTGCTAGCCCTAGCGGGAGTGTGAGCGAGCAGTACTTC.

Notes on this clonotype: This may be a read error: a much more frequent sequence differs by one nucleotide. The chain uses TRBV29-1 and TRBJ2-1; 10 nucleotides agree with TRBD1. The CDR3 runs 15 residues. J was trimmed by 4 bases and V by 8 bases; bases with no gene match: 11. Per germline, CDR1 SQVTM and CDR2 ANQGSEA. This CDR3 reads CSPEGGQGTYNEQFF. Written as DNA, the CDR3 is TGCAGCCCGGAGGGGGGACAGGGGACATACAATGAGCAGTTCTTC.

The chain has TRBV30 and TRBJ2-1; TRBD2 matches 14 bases. Germline V gene sequence: CDR1 GTSNPN, CDR2 SVGIG (reference sequence). Germline trimming cut 3 bases from V and 6 bases from J; bases unmatched to any gene: 4. The CDR3 consists of 15 residues. In nucleotides, the CDR3 is TGTGCCTGGAGGGGGACTAGCGGGAGCTTCAATGAGCAGTTCTTC. This translates into CAWRGTSGSFNEQFF. The full variable domain, completed using reference TRBV30 and TRBJ2-1, is SQTIHQWPATLVQPVGSPLSLECTVEGTSNPNLYWYRQAAGRGLQLLFYSVGIGQISSEVPQNLSASRPQDRQFILSSKKLLLSDSGFYLCAWRGTSGSFNEQFFGPGTRLTVL.

In this sample, this clonotype turned up many times. V and J are TRBV9 and TRBJ1-2; D is uncertain. V lost 5 bases and J lost 2, with 10 bases in between. CDR1 and CDR2 from the germline V gene are SGDLS and YYNGEE. CDR3 length equals 13 residues. CDR3 amino acids: CASRDDYNYGYTF. The CDR3 nucleotides read TGTGCCAGCAGGGACGATTACAACTATGGCTACACCTTC.

This clonotype was seen more than once but under ten times. This chain joins TRBV12-3 or TRBV12-4 and TRBJ2-6; a weak D match, TRBD1 (6 bases). The length of the CDR3 is 18 residues. V lost 5 bases, J lost 4 bases, and 21 bases lay in between. CDR3 sequence reads: CASSRFQLTGVGANVLTF. The CDR3 DNA sequence: TGTGCCAGCAGTCGATTTCAGCTGACAGGAGTCGGGGCCAACGTCCTGACTTTC.

This clonotype was seen at least ten times. The chain joins TRBV24-1 to TRBJ2-1, with D perhaps matching TRBD2 (7 bases). The CDR3 runs 16 residues. V shed 4 bases and J shed 2 bases, with 14 bases lying between them. Germline CDR1 KGHDR, CDR2 SFDVKD. In nucleotides, the CDR3 is TGTGCCACCAGTGACCCGGGGGGCGCGGCCTACAATGAGCAGTTCTTC. Residues: CATSDPGGAAYNEQFF.

The sample holds a few counts of this clonotype. This sequence joins TRBV6-6 and TRBJ2-3; 8 bases match TRBD2. Germline loops: CDR1 MNHNY, CDR2 SVGAGI (reference sequence). The CDR3 is made up of 14 amino acids. J gave up 1 base and V 6 bases, and 3 bases lay outside the gene matches. CDR3 sequence: CASRVAGRTDTQYF. The CDR3 DNA follows: TGTGCCAGCAGGGTAGCGGGGCGCACAGATACGCAGTATTTT.

The V gene is TRBV7-2, the J gene TRBJ2-1; 13 bases match TRBD2. Germline trimming cut 3 bases from V and 9 bases from J; bases unmatched to any gene: 8. Germline CDR1 reads SGHTA; CDR2 reads FQGNSA. The CDR3 is 16 amino acids. CDR3: CASSLGTSGEPGEQFF. The CDR3 DNA reads TGTGCCAGCAGCTTGGGGACTAGCGGGGAACCAGGTGAGCAGTTCTTC. The full variable domain, with the rest looked up from reference TRBV7-2 and TRBJ2-1, is GAGVSQSPSNKVTEKGKDVELRCDPISGHTALYWYRQSLGQGLEFLIYFQGNSAPDKSGLPSDRFSAERTGGSVSTLTIQRTQQEDSAVYLCASSLGTSGEPGEQFFGPGTRLTVL.

Turning to this clonotype: Since the CDR3 does not end with the conserved phenylalanine or tryptophan, this likely comes from a read error. V is TRBV30 and J is TRBJ2-7; possibly TRBD1 or TRBD2 for D (5 bases each). V lost 3 bases, J lost 2 bases, and 5 bases lay in between. Germline lookup yields CDR1 GTSNPN and CDR2 SVGIG (reference sequence). This CDR3 region has 11 residues. CDR3 sequence reads: CAWRGPYEQYL. For the CDR3, the DNA is TGTGCCTGGAGGGGACCCTACGAGCAGTACTTA.

In this sample, this clonotype turned up many times. This sequence joins TRBV3-1 and TRBJ2-3; possibly TRBD2 for D (5 bases). The V gene's germline CDR1 is LGHDT and CDR2 YNNKEL (reference sequence). V was cut by 6 bases and J by 4 bases, with 11 bases left in between. The CDR3 is 13 residues long. CDR3 DNA: TGTGCCAGCAGTCAAAATAGCGCAGATACGCAGTATTTT. It codes for CASSQNSADTQYF.

The gene calls are TRBV7-9 and TRBJ1-4; the D is unclear. There are 11 residues in the CDR3. Germline-derived CDR1 and CDR2 are SEHNR and FQNEAQ (reference sequence). Trimming removed 6 bases at V and 8 bases at J, with 7 bases between. The CDR3 here is CASRAREKLFF. CDR3 bases: TGTGCCAGCAGGGCCCGGGAAAAACTGTTTTTT.

This clonotype was seen a handful of times. The gene calls are TRBV20-1 and TRBJ2-7, with D perhaps being TRBD1 or TRBD2 (6 bases each). The CDR3 is made up of 14 amino acids. From germline, CDR1 is DFQATT and CDR2 SNEGSKA (reference sequence). Trimming stripped 0 bases from V and 2 bases from J, with 11 bases between. This CDR3 is CSARDPGAPYEQYF. The CDR3 nucleotides are TGCAGTGCTAGAGACCCGGGGGCCCCCTACGAGCAGTACTTC.

In its sample, this clonotype was seen a few times. V usage is TRBV24-1 and J usage is TRBJ2-1, with 9 nucleotides matching TRBD1. Per the germline V gene, CDR1 is KGHDR and CDR2 is SFDVKD. The CDR3 totals 18 residues. V lost 5 bases, J lost 5 bases, and 15 bases stayed unmatched. The CDR3 region has the DNA TGTGCCACCAGTGGCCCTCTACAGACAGGGGGAGGGAACAATGAGCAGTTCTTC. This gives the protein CATSGPLQTGGGNNEQFF.

This chain uses TRBV20-1 with TRBJ2-3; TRBD1 or TRBD2 may be the D gene (5 bases each). V was cut by 6 bases and J by 7 bases, with 20 bases left in between. The germline V gene has CDR1 DFQATT and CDR2 SNEGSKA (reference sequence). The CDR3 runs to 14 residues. The CDR3 loop is CSAPTRGGGNTQYF. The CDR3, as DNA: TGCAGTGCACCGACAAGGGGTGGGGGTAATACGCAGTATTTT.